Listed below are T cell receptor beta chains from one sample, sequenced in a study of Ad26.COV2.S vaccination and SARS-CoV-2 variants. This table comes from immunoSEQ multiplex PCR, and its TCRdb copy is limited to in-frame clones, with some not included. Of approximately 400,000 clones listed, just over 90% are singletons. The starting material was peripheral blood, obtained after recovery from COVID-19. Receptors originate from a human donor who had recovered from COVID-19. Each CDR3 is given with its conserved first and last residue. The order of the fields is J gene, D gene, clone size, V gene, CDR3 DNA, CDR3 protein. The D gene is left open where the match is weak. Part of the rows lack a size; the others show once, few, many or a class for expanded clones.

>TRBJ1-1|NA|NA|TRBV9
TGTGCCAGCAGCCCGAACCGGGACCCCAGGCCATATAGGGCTGAAGCTTTCTTT
CASSPNRDPRPYRAEAFF
>TRBJ1-3|TRBD1|NA|TRBV6-6
TGTGCCAGCAGTTACACCGGGGACAGAGGAAACACCATATATTTT
CASSYTGDRGNTIYF
>TRBJ2-7|NA|NA|TRBV5-5
TGTGCCAGCAGCCTGACTTATGGGGGGAATTCAGGCGAGCAGTACTTC
CASSLTYGGNSGEQYF
>TRBJ1-1|TRBD1|NA|TRBV6-5
TGTGCCAGCAGTTACGGACAGGGAATCCGGAACACTGAAGCTTTCTTT
CASSYGQGIRNTEAFF
>TRBJ1-3|NA|NA|TRBV6-6
TGTGCCAGCAGTCATAATCACAAGACAGGAGGTTTAGGTGGAAACACCATATATTTT
CASSHNHKTGGLGGNTIYF
>TRBJ2-1|NA|once|TRBV20-1
TGCAGTGCTAGTTGGGGAATTGAGCAGTTCTTC
CSASWGIEQFF
>TRBJ2-7|NA|NA|TRBV19
TGTGCCAGTAGTATCGTACCGGGAGACGACGCCTACGAGCAGTACTTC
CASSIVPGDDAYEQYF
>TRBJ1-3|NA|few|TRBV13
TGTGCCAGCAGCTTAGTCAGAAACACCATATATTTT
CASSLVRNTIYF
>TRBJ1-1|NA|NA|TRBV6-2/TRBV6-3
TGTGCCAGCAGTTTCACCCACCTAGGCCGACGCCCTGAAGCTTTCTTT
CASSFTHLGRRPEAFF
>TRBJ2-5|TRBD1|NA|TRBV12-5
TGTGCTAGTGGTTCACCGGGACAGGGAGAGACCCAGTACTTC
CASGSPGQGETQYF
>TRBJ2-5|TRBD1|once|TRBV7-2
TGTGCCAGCAGCTTAAGTGGACAGGGAAAAGAGACCCAGTACTTC
CASSLSGQGKETQYF
>TRBJ2-3|TRBD1|NA|TRBV2
TGTGCCAGCTGCCCGGGACAGAGCACAGATACGCAGTATTTT
CASCPGQSTDTQYF
>TRBJ2-3|TRBD2|NA|TRBV6-5
TGTGCCAGCAGCCGGGGGGGCCCGACAGATACGCAGTATTTT
CASSRGGPTDTQYF
>TRBJ2-5|NA|NA|TRBV5-1
TGCGCCAGCAGCTTCGACAGGTGGGAGACCCAGTACTTC
CASSFDRWETQYF
>TRBJ2-5|NA|NA|TRBV2
TGTGCCAGCCGAACTGGGGGGCCCCTGCCCGAGACCCAGTACTTC
CASRTGGPLPETQYF
>TRBJ1-6|NA|NA|TRBV4-1
TGCGCCAGCAGCCAAGAATCGGGGAAAGGGTCACCCCTCCACTTT
CASSQESGKGSPLHF
>TRBJ2-1|TRBD2|NA|TRBV5-1
TGCGCCAGCAGCCCTGGACTAGCGGGGGGGAATGAGCAGTTCTTC
CASSPGLAGGNEQFF
>TRBJ2-1|NA|NA|TRBV10-3
TGTGCCATCAGTGTAGGGACCTCCTACAATGAGCAGTTCTTC
CAISVGTSYNEQFF
>TRBJ2-3|NA|NA|TRBV6-1
TGTGCCAGCACTCAATCGAATACGCAGTATTTT
CASTQSNTQYF
>TRBJ1-2|TRBD1|once|TRBV3-1/TRBV3-2
TGTGCCAGCAGCCAAGGGGACAGGGTCGGTTTAGATGGCTACACCTTC
CASSQGDRVGLDGYTF
>TRBJ1-1|NA|NA|TRBV7-9
TGTGCCAGCAGCGCGGGACAATTGAACACTGAAGCTTTCTTT
CASSAGQLNTEAFF